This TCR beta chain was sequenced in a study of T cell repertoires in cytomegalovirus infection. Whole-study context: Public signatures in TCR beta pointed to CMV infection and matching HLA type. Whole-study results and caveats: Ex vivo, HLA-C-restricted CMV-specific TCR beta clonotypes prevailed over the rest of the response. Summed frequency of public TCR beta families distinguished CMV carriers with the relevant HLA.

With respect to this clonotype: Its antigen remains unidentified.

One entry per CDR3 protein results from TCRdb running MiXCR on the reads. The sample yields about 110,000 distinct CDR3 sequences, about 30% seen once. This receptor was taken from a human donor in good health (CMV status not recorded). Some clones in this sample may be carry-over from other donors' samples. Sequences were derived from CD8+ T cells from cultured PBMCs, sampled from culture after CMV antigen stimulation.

CDR3 residues: CASSDLRQRTAGGNTIYF. CDR3 coding DNA: TGTGCCAGCAGCGACTTGAGACAGCGAACGGCCGGCGGAAACACCATATATTTT. This chain joins TRBV5-5 and TRBJ1-3; a possible D gene is TRBD1 (5 bases). V was clipped by 4 bases and J by 4 bases, with 24 bases between them. Germline CDR1 and CDR2: SGHKS and YYEKEE (reference sequence). This CDR3 contains 18 residues.